This TCR beta chain was documented in a study of CD8 T cells in ankylosing spondylitis. There are many counts of this clonotype. As the method for making TCR beta libraries, quantitative 5'-RACE with molecular barcodes was used. TCRdb reanalysed the 5' RACE reads using MiXCR and keeps one entry per CDR3 protein. The repertoire has 90,000 to 120,000 distinct CDR3 sequences, approximately 25% of them found once; the top ten carry 10% to 15%. Germline V gene data show CDR1 as SGHNT and CDR2 as YENEEA. The CDR3 runs 13 residues. V lost 3 bases and J lost 4, with 9 bases in between. This receptor was taken from a male donor with ankylosing spondylitis. Specimen: synovial fluid, either unsorted or a sorted T cell fraction (not recorded which). The chain has TRBV11-3 and TRBJ1-1; D remains ambiguous. CDR3 coding DNA: TGTGCCAGCAGCTTGGGTTGGGGCACTGAAGCTTTCTTT. Its translation is CASSLGWGTEAFF.